This is a list of T cell receptor beta chains from one sample in a study of T cell responses to AZD1222 COVID-19 vaccine. The repertoire was sequenced with immunoSEQ multiplex PCR; TCRdb's copy has only in-frame clones and lacks some. The sample lists 140,000 to 150,000 clones, roughly 87% seen once, with roughly 1.7% in the top ten. The sample in question was peripheral blood, obtained 28 days after the second AZD1222 dose. The receptors were gathered from an adult who received the AZD1222 COVID-19 vaccine. The CDR3 runs from the conserved cysteine through the conserved F or W. Fields, in order: D gene, J gene, V gene, clone size, CDR3 protein, CDR3 DNA. A D gene is named only where the DNA matches it firmly. Expanded clones get a size class; other rows say once, few or many, or leave the size out.

D: -; J: TRBJ1-2; V: TRBV4-3; size: once; CDR3: CASSQDRANKGGYTF; DNA: TGCGCCAGCAGCCAAGACAGGGCCAACAAGGGTGGCTACACCTTC
D: TRBD2; J: TRBJ2-1; V: TRBV18; size: -; CDR3: CASSPPTGGPGEQFF; DNA: TGTGCCAGCTCACCACCGACGGGAGGGCCGGGTGAGCAGTTCTTC
D: -; J: TRBJ1-2; V: TRBV7-3; size: -; CDR3: CASSLTSQVAEGYTF; DNA: TGTGCCAGCAGCTTAACGTCTCAGGTTGCGGAGGGCTACACCTTC
D: -; J: TRBJ1-4; V: TRBV11-3; size: few; CDR3: CASSSTGFPTNEKLFF; DNA: TGTGCCAGCAGCTCCACAGGGTTTCCAACTAATGAAAAACTGTTTTTT
D: -; J: TRBJ1-5; V: TRBV29-1; size: -; CDR3: CTALRDVNSNQPQHF; DNA: TGCACCGCCCTAAGGGACGTTAATAGCAATCAGCCCCAGCATTTT
D: TRBD1; J: TRBJ2-1; V: TRBV9; size: once; CDR3: CASSATDRGNEQFF; DNA: TGTGCCAGCAGCGCAACGGACAGGGGCAATGAGCAGTTCTTC
D: -; J: TRBJ2-7; V: TRBV7-7; size: -; CDR3: CASSPLAGAYEQYF; DNA: TGTGCTAGCAGCCCCCTAGCTGGGGCATACGAGCAGTACTTC
D: -; J: TRBJ2-3; V: TRBV19; size: once; CDR3: CASSIDTGTDTQYF; DNA: TGTGCCAGTAGCATAGATACGGGCACAGATACGCAGTATTTT
D: TRBD1; J: TRBJ2-4; V: TRBV19; size: -; CDR3: CASSPTGDKNIQYF; DNA: TGTGCCAGTAGTCCGACAGGGGACAAAAACATTCAGTACTTC
D: -; J: TRBJ2-7; V: TRBV28; size: once; CDR3: CASSENPMGYEQYF; DNA: TGTGCCAGCAGTGAAAATCCTATGGGCTACGAGCAGTACTTC
D: -; J: TRBJ1-1; V: TRBV29-1; size: -; CDR3: CSVCLPSSTRVAFF; DNA: TGCAGCGTTTGTCTCCCGTCCTCGACACGCGTAGCTTTCTTT
D: TRBD1; J: TRBJ1-4; V: TRBV10-3; size: -; CDR3: CAISESDIRGTNEKLFF; DNA: TGTGCCATCAGTGAGTCGGACATCAGGGGGACTAATGAAAAACTGTTTTTT
D: -; J: TRBJ1-1; V: TRBV19; size: -; CDR3: CASRINTEAFF; DNA: TGTGCCAGTAGGATAAACACTGAAGCTTTCTTT
D: -; J: TRBJ2-1; V: TRBV25-1; size: -; CDR3: CASSEFGNLNEQFF; DNA: TGTGCCAGCAGTGAATTTGGGAATCTAAATGAGCAGTTCTTC
D: -; J: TRBJ2-5; V: TRBV12-3/TRBV12-4; size: -; CDR3: CASSPGSVETQYF; DNA: TGTGCCAGCAGCCCCGGTTCTGTTGAGACCCAGTACTTC
D: -; J: TRBJ2-2; V: TRBV14; size: -; CDR3: CASNSLANTGELFF; DNA: TGTGCCAGCAACTCGCTAGCGAACACCGGGGAGCTGTTTTTT